What follows are 3 T cell receptor beta chains derived from one specimen sequenced in a study of ipilimumab plus nivolumab after autologous stem cell transplantation. Assay: immunoSEQ multiplex PCR; the TCRdb copy retains only in-frame clones and omits some. The repertoire holds around 84,000 clones, with 83% as singletons. The specimen was PBMCs, collected in a trial of ipilimumab plus nivolumab as post-transplant consolidation. The source of these receptors is a male donor with diffuse large B-cell lymphoma.

The DNA of the CDR3 is TGCGCCAGCAGCTTGGGGCGGGGGCCTAGCACAGATACGCAGTATTTT. Translating it yields CASSLGRGPSTDTQYF. The chain links TRBV5-1 to TRBJ2-3, with TRBD2 as a possible D gene (7 bases). The V gene lost 0 bases and the J gene lost 0 bases, with 11 bases spanning the gap. Per germline, CDR1 SGHRS and CDR2 YFSETQ. This CDR3 region has 16 residues.

The chain couples TRBV7-8 to TRBJ2-3; maybe TRBD2 (6 bases). Germline V gene lookup returns CDR1 SGHVS and CDR2 FQNEAQ. V was clipped by 1 base and J by 5 bases, with 10 bases between them. This CDR3 has 14 residues. As DNA, the CDR3 is TGTGCCAGCAGCTTAGGGAGACTAGAAGATACGCAGTATTTT. Protein sequence: CASSLGRLEDTQYF. Combining the CDR3 with reference TRBV7-8 and TRBJ2-3 gives the whole variable domain GAGVSQSPRYKVAKRGQDVALRCDPISGHVSLFWYQQALGQGPEFLTYFQNEAQLDKSGLPSDRFFAERPEGSVSTLKIQRTQQEDSAVYLCASSLGRLEDTQYFGPGTRLTVL.

The chain joins TRBV4-2 to TRBJ2-2; 8 bases fit TRBD1. The CDR3 is 20 amino acids. The V gene end was trimmed by 0 bases and the J gene end by 0 bases; junction bases not matched to a gene: 12. The germline V gene encodes CDR1 LGHNA and CDR2 YNFKEQ. The CDR3 spells CASSQDSSWGRGPNTGELFF. The CDR3 region has the DNA TGTGCCAGCAGCCAAGATTCAAGTTGGGGCAGGGGGCCGAACACCGGGGAGCTGTTTTTT.